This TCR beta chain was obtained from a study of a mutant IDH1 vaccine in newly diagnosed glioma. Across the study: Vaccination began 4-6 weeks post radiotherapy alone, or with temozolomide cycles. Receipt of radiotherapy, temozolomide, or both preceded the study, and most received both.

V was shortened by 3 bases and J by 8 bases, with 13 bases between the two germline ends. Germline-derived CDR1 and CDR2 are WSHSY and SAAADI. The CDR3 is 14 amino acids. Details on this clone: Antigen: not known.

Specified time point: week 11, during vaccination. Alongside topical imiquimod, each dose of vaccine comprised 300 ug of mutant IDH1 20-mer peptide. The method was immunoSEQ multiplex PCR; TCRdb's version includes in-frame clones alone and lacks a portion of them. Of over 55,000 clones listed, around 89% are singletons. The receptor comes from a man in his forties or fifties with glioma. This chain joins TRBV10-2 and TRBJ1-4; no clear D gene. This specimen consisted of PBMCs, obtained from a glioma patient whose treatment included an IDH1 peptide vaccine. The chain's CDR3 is CASSDPKALEKLFF. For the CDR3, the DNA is TGCGCCAGCAGTGACCCAAAGGCCCTCGAAAAACTGTTTTTT.